One sample yielded the 10 T cell receptor beta chains listed below, sequenced in a study of control samples from healthy donors and cancer patients. Sequenced by immunoSEQ multiplex PCR; TCRdb stores in-frame clones only, minus some. The sample contains about 54,000 clones, 95% to 96% of which appear only once. Sequenced input: blood. Receptors originate from a woman in her twenties or thirties in good health.

V is TRBV20-1 and J is TRBJ1-1; D unresolved. Trimming took 0 bases from V and 3 from J, leaving 2 bases between them. CDR3 length: 11 residues. Germline assignment: CDR1 DFQATT and CDR2 SNEGSKA (reference sequence). Here the CDR3 reads CSAREYTEAFF. The CDR3 nucleotides read TGCAGTGCTAGAGAATACACTGAAGCTTTCTTT.

V and J are TRBV30 and TRBJ2-4; either TRBD1 or TRBD2 may supply D (5 bases each). V was pared by 7 bases and J by 3 bases, with 13 bases between. This CDR3 has 13 amino acids. CDR1 and CDR2 from the germline V gene are GTSNPN and SVGIG (reference sequence). The CDR3: CASTGTVKNIQYF. CDR3 sequence (DNA): TGTGCCTCAACCGGGACGGTCAAAAACATTCAGTACTTC. The variable domain in full, with the rest retrieved from reference TRBV30 and TRBJ2-4, is SQTIHQWPATLVQPVGSPLSLECTVEGTSNPNLYWYRQAAGRGLQLLFYSVGIGQISSEVPQNLSASRPQDRQFILSSKKLLLSDSGFYLCASTGTVKNIQYFGAGTRLSVL.

The J gene is TRBJ1-1, the V gene TRBV30, with a possible D match to TRBD1 (5 bases). Germline CDR1 reads GTSNPN; CDR2 reads SVGIG (reference sequence). Trimming cost V 4 bases and J 5 bases, with 17 bases left between them. There are 14 residues in the CDR3. As DNA, the CDR3 is TGTGCCTGGATCCGGGGATGGGGGGAGACTGAAGCTTTCTTT. Encoded protein: CAWIRGWGETEAFF.

The chain combines TRBV19 with TRBJ1-2; 10 nucleotides agree with TRBD1. The CDR3 consists of 16 residues. Germline lookup yields CDR1 LNHDA and CDR2 SQIVND (reference sequence). Trimming cost V 3 bases and J 1 base; bases outside gene matches: 5. CDR3 in DNA: TGTGCCAGTAGTATCCCTGGACAGGGGGATAACTATGGCTACACCTTC. It yields the protein CASSIPGQGDNYGYTF.

V and J are TRBV11-2 and TRBJ2-7; D call uncertain. Germline CDR1 is SGHAT and CDR2 is FQNNGV. This CDR3 contains 11 residues. V dropped 5 bases and J dropped 4 bases, with 6 bases sitting between them. The CDR3 is CASSQIYEQYF. As DNA, the CDR3 is TGTGCCAGCAGCCAGATATACGAGCAGTACTTC.

The rearrangement uses TRBV6-1 and TRBJ2-1; D possibly matches TRBD1 or TRBD2 (6 bases each). The length of the CDR3 is 18 residues. V dropped 4 bases and J dropped 4 bases, with 23 bases sitting between them. The germline gives CDR1 MNHNS, CDR2 SASEGT. CDR3 in amino acids: CASSAREVGVGGYNEQFF. The CDR3, as DNA: TGTGCCAGCAGTGCTAGGGAGGTGGGGGTAGGGGGTTACAATGAGCAGTTCTTC.

The V and J genes are TRBV28 and TRBJ1-5; 8 nucleotides match TRBD1. Trimming cost V 6 bases and J 6 bases; bases outside gene matches: 10. Germline V gives CDR1 MDHEN, CDR2 SYDVKM. The CDR3 sequence is 15 residues long. CDR3 nucleotide sequence: TGTGCCAGCAGACCGCCGGCAGGGGGCGGTCAGCCCCAGCATTTT. Translation gives CASRPPAGGGQPQHF.

The chain links TRBV2 to TRBJ2-1; TRBD2 matches 12 bases. CDR3 length: 17 residues. V lost 7 bases and J lost 8; bases outside the gene matches: 15. Germline-derived CDR1 and CDR2 are SNHLY and FYNNEI. The CDR3: CASKVPTSGSLRHEQFF. In DNA, the CDR3 is TGTGCCAGCAAGGTCCCGACTAGCGGGAGCCTTCGCCATGAGCAGTTCTTC.

J is TRBJ2-3 and V is TRBV5-1; 10 nucleotides align to TRBD1. This CDR3 has 14 residues. The V gene's germline CDR1 is SGHRS and CDR2 YFSETQ. The ends lost 4 bases at V and 2 bases at J; junction bases unmatched: 1. Here the CDR3 DNA reads TGCGCCAGCAGCGGGACAGGGGACACAGATACGCAGTATTTT. Translating it yields CASSGTGDTDTQYF.

The gene calls are TRBV28 and TRBJ2-7, with TRBD1 matching 9 bases. The CDR3 is 12 residues long. The ends lost 6 bases at V and 4 bases at J; junction bases unmatched: 1. Germline lookup yields CDR1 MDHEN and CDR2 SYDVKM. The CDR3 nucleotides are TGTGCCAGCAGCGGACAGGGGTACGAGCAGTACTTC. It is translated as CASSGQGYEQYF.